This T cell receptor beta chain comes out of a study of neurological immune-mediated disorders. Findings and limits, study-wide: On phylogenetic grouping, the repertoires of 18 of 34 multiple sclerosis patients fell within one related-CDR3 cluster, constituting a possible signature.

TCRdb reprocessed the 5' RACE reads via MiXCR and lists one record per CDR3 protein. There are about 95,000 distinct CDR3 sequences in the sample; roughly 4% occur only once, and 6% lies in the top ten. The CDR3 runs to 16 residues. Trimming removed 0 bases at V and 13 bases at J, with 26 bases between. Per germline, CDR1 DFQATT and CDR2 SNEGSKA (reference sequence). Judged by abundance, this clonotype is medium-sized (0.01 to 0.1%). As yet, its antigen is unknown. This rearrangement joins TRBV20-1 to TRBJ2-3; D is possibly TRBD1 or TRBD2 (7 bases each). The source material was PBMCs. The TCR originated in a woman younger than 30 with multiple sclerosis. The CDR3 bases are TGCAGTGCTAGAGATATCGAAGCGGGGACAGTTCAAGGGGAGTATTTT. Translation: CSARDIEAGTVQGEYF.